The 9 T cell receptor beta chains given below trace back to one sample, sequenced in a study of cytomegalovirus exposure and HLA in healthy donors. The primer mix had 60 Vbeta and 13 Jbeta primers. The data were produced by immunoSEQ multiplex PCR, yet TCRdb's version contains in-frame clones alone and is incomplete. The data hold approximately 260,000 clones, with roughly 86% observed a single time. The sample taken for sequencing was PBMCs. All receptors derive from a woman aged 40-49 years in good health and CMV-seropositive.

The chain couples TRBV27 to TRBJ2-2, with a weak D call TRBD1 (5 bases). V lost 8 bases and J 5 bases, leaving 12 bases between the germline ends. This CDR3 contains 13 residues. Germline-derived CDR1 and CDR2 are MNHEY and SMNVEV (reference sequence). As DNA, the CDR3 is TGTGCCAGCGGATTCAGGGCGACCGGGGAGCTGTTTTTT. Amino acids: CASGFRATGELFF.

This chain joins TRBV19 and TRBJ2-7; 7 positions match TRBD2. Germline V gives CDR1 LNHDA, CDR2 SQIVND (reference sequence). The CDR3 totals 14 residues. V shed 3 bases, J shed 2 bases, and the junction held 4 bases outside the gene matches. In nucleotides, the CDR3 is TGTGCCAGTAGTATGGGGGGAGGGCCCTACGAGCAGTACTTC. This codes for CASSMGGGPYEQYF.

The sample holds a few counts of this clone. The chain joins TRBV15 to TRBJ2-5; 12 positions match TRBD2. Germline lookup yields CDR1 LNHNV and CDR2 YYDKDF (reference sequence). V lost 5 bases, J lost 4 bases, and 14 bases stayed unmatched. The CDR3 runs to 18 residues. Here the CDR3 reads CATSGTHLTSGSVETQYF. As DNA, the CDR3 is TGTGCCACCAGCGGTACCCACTTGACTAGCGGGAGTGTAGAGACCCAGTACTTC.

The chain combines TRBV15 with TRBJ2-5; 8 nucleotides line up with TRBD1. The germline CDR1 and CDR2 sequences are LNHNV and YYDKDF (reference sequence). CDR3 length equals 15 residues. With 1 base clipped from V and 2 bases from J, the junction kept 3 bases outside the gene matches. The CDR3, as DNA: TGTGCCACCAGCAGAGGGACAGGGCCTCAAGAGACCCAGTACTTC. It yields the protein CATSRGTGPQETQYF.

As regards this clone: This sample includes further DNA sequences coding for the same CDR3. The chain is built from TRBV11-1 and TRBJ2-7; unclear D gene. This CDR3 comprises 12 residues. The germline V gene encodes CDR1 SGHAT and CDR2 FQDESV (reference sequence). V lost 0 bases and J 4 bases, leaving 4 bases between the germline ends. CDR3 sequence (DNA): TGTGCCAGCAGCTTAGCGTCATACGAGCAGTACTTC. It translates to CASSLASYEQYF.

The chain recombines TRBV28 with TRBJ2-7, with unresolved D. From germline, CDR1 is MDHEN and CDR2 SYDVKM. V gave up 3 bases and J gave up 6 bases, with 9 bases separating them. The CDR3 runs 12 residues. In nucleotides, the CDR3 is TGTGCCAGCAGTTTGAATCCTACCGAGCAGTACTTC. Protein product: CASSLNPTEQYF. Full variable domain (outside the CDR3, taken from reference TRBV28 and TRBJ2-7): DVKVTQSSRYLVKRTGEKVFLECVQDMDHENMFWYRQDPGLGLRLIYFSYDVKMKEKGDIPEGYSVSREKKERFSLILESASTNQTSMYLCASSLNPTEQYFGPGTRLTVT.

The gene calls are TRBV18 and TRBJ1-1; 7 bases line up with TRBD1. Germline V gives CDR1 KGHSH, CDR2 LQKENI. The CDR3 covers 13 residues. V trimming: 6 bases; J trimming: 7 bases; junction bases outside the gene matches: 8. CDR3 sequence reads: CASSPDDRVEAFF. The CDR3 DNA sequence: TGTGCCAGCTCTCCGGATGACAGGGTTGAAGCTTTCTTT.

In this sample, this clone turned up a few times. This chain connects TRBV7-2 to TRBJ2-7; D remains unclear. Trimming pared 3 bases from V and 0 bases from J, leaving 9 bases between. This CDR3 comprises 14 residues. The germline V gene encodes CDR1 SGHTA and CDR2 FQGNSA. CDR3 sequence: CASSFGGLSYEQYF. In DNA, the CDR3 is TGTGCCAGCAGCTTCGGCGGCCTCTCCTACGAGCAGTACTTC.

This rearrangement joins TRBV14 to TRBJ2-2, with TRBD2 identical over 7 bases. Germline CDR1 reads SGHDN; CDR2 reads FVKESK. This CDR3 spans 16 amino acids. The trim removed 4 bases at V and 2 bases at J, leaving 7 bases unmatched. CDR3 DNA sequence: TGTGCCAGCAGCCCGAGACTAGCCACTAACACCGGGGAGCTGTTTTTT. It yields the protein CASSPRLATNTGELFF.